These 16 T cell receptor beta chains originate from one sample sequenced in a study of blood T cells in healthy people across ages. A J-beta primer mix and a sample-barcoded 5' primer were used in a second PCR of roughly 6 to 11 cycles. Each CDR3 protein gets one entry after TCRdb re-called the 5' RACE reads with MiXCR. The repertoire holds about 1,400,000 distinct CDR3 sequences, about 43% seen once, with around 8% in the top ten. The material sequenced was blood. Every receptor here comes from a woman aged 18-30 years in good health.

This clonotype was counted between two and nine times. The rearrangement uses TRBV7-2 and TRBJ2-3; D unresolved. Trimming removed 6 bases at V and 2 bases at J, with 15 bases between. The length of the CDR3 is 15 residues. The germline gives CDR1 SGHTA, CDR2 FQGNSA. The CDR3 nucleotides read TGTGCCAGCAGACCCCCGTTGATAGCCACAGATACGCAGTATTTT. This translates into CASRPPLIATDTQYF.

This clonotype was observed a few times. The chain links TRBV12-3 or TRBV12-4 to TRBJ2-7; 8 nucleotides agree with TRBD2. This CDR3 is built from 16 residues. V trimming: 2 bases; J trimming: 1 base; junction bases outside the gene matches: 7. The CDR3 bases are TGTGCCAGCAGTTTATGGAGCGGGAGTGCGTCCTACGAGCAGTACTTC. It translates to CASSLWSGSASYEQYF.

J is TRBJ2-7 and V is TRBV20-1; D gene uncertain. Germline V CDR1 and CDR2: DFQATT, SNEGSKA (reference sequence). The ends were cut back, 6 bases at V and 0 bases at J, with 15 bases in the middle. CDR3 length: 14 residues. The CDR3 spells CSATKVQLSYEQYF. The CDR3 DNA reads as TGCAGTGCAACGAAGGTGCAGCTCTCCTACGAGCAGTACTTC.

This clonotype was counted between two and nine times. The chain recombines TRBV6-5 with TRBJ2-1; D might be TRBD1 or TRBD2, each matching 5 bases. CDR3 length: 18 residues. The germline CDR1 and CDR2 sequences are MNHEY and SVGAGI. Between the trimmed V and J ends, which lost 2 bases and 9 bases, there was a span of 26 bases. The CDR3 DNA reads TGTGCCAGCAGTTACGAGAGGGACCGGGACCTTCCCCTAGGTGAGCAGTTCTTC. Its protein is CASSYERDRDLPLGEQFF.

The chain couples TRBV7-6 to TRBJ2-1; 9 bases align to TRBD2. The CDR3 extends over 14 amino acids. Per the germline V gene, CDR1 is SGHVS and CDR2 is FNYEAQ. V lost 1 base to trimming and J lost 6 bases; unmatched junction nucleotides: 1. CDR3 protein: CASSLGLAVNEQFF. For the CDR3, the DNA is TGTGCCAGCAGCTTAGGACTAGCGGTCAATGAGCAGTTCTTC.

The V and J genes are TRBV12-3 or TRBV12-4 and TRBJ2-3; perhaps TRBD2 as D (6 bases). V shed 5 bases and J shed 4 bases, with 10 bases lying between them. This CDR3 has 13 amino acids. CDR3: CASSGGSADTQYF. The CDR3 DNA reads as TGTGCCAGCAGTGGGGGGAGCGCAGATACGCAGTATTTT.

The J gene is TRBJ1-4, the V gene TRBV2; 7 bases agree with TRBD1. V shed 7 bases, J shed 3 bases, and the junction held 8 bases outside the gene matches. Germline loops: CDR1 SNHLY, CDR2 FYNNEI. The CDR3 sequence is 15 residues long. The CDR3 DNA reads TGTGCCAGCATAAGAGCCGGGACAGCTAATGAAAAACTGTTTTTT. Translation gives CASIRAGTANEKLFF.

The gene calls are TRBV20-1 and TRBJ2-1, with TRBD1 identical over 9 bases. CDR1 and CDR2 from the germline V gene are DFQATT and SNEGSKA (reference sequence). V dropped 5 bases and J dropped 9; count of bases not matched to a gene: 8. This CDR3 has 13 amino acids. The CDR3, as DNA: TGCAGTGCTCCAGGACAGGGGCAAGGTGAGCAGTTCTTC. This codes for CSAPGQGQGEQFF.

J is TRBJ2-1 and V is TRBV29-1; D is perhaps TRBD1 (5 bases). Germline-derived CDR1 and CDR2 are SQVTM and ANQGSEA. The CDR3 runs to 12 residues. The ends were cut back, 5 bases at V and 5 bases at J, with 10 bases in the middle. CDR3 sequence reads: CSVRRQHNEQFF. DNA of the CDR3: TGCAGCGTTCGCAGACAGCACAATGAGCAGTTCTTC.

This clonotype occurred a few times. The chain uses TRBV7-9 and TRBJ2-1; no firm D call. In germline, CDR1 is SEHNR, CDR2 FQNEAQ (reference sequence). Trimming stripped 4 bases from V and 5 bases from J, with 9 bases between. The CDR3 length is 13 residues. CDR3 residues: CASSSPPNNEQFF. CDR3 DNA sequence: TGTGCCAGCAGCTCCCCCCCGAACAATGAGCAGTTCTTC.

This chain connects TRBV6-1 to TRBJ1-4; D gene uncertain. Trimming removed 5 bases from V and 4 bases from J, with 14 bases in between. The germline gives CDR1 MNHNS, CDR2 SASEGT. CDR3 length equals 15 residues. In DNA form, the CDR3 reads TGTGCCAGCAGTTCCTCCGGGAACATTAATGAAAAACTGTTTTTT. This encodes CASSSSGNINEKLFF.

The chain recombines TRBV20-1 with TRBJ2-1; no clear D. Germline V gene data show CDR1 as DFQATT and CDR2 as SNEGSKA (reference sequence). CDR3 size: 15 residues. The CDR3 loop reads CRGKLGSPSYNEQFF. CDR3 DNA sequence: TGCAGGGGCAAACTGGGGTCCCCCTCCTACAATGAGCAGTTCTTC.

This clonotype has just a few counts. V and J are TRBV5-1 and TRBJ2-2, with D unresolved. CDR1 is SGHRS and CDR2 is YFSETQ in the germline V gene. The ends were cut back, 2 bases at V and 1 base at J, with 12 bases in the middle. This CDR3 contains 16 residues. In nucleotides, the CDR3 is TGCGCCAGCAGCTTAAGGCCGAAGGGGAACACCGGGGAGCTGTTTTTT. Translated: CASSLRPKGNTGELFF.

CDR3 DNA: TGCAGTGCTAGACAGGGGTTAGATCAGCCCCAGCATTTT. Translating gives CSARQGLDQPQHF. The chain carries TRBV20-1 and TRBJ1-5, with a tentative D call TRBD1 (6 bases). CDR1 is DFQATT, CDR2 SNEGSKA, per germline (reference sequence). Trimming cost V 2 bases and J 5 bases, with 10 bases left between them. The CDR3 loop spans 13 amino acids.

A note on this clonotype: This may be a read error: a much more frequent sequence differs by one nucleotide. CDR3 in amino acids: CASAVGGPYNEQYF. In DNA, the CDR3 is TGTGCCTCGGCGGTGGGAGGGCCCTACAATGAGCAGTACTTC. V and J are TRBV12-3 or TRBV12-4 and TRBJ2-1, with 7 bases lining up with TRBD2. The better agreement between TRBJ2-7 and the DNA end casts doubt on the J call. The CDR3 extends over 14 amino acids.

The chain carries TRBV6-1 and TRBJ2-3, with D perhaps TRBD2 (6 bases). CDR3 length equals 16 residues. The V end was cut by 3 bases, the J end by 4 bases, with 17 bases between. The germline V gene has CDR1 MNHNS and CDR2 SASEGT. CDR3 in amino acids: CASSDIWGDPPDTQYF. CDR3 sequence (DNA): TGTGCCAGCAGTGACATCTGGGGGGACCCCCCAGATACGCAGTATTTT.